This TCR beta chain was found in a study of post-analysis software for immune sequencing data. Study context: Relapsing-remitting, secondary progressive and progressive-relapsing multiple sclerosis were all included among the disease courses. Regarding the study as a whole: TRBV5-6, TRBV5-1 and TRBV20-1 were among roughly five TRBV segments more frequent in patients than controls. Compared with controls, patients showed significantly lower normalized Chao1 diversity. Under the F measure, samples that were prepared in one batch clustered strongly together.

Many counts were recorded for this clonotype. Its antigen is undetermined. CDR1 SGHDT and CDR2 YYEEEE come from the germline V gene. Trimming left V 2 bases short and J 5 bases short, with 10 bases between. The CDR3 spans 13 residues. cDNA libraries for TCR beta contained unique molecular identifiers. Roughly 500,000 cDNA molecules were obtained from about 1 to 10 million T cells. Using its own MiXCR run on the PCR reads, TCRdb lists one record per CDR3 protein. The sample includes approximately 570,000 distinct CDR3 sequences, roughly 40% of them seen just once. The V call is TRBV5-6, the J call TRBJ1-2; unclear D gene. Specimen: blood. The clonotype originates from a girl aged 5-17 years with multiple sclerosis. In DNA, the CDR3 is TGTGCCAGCAGCTTACGGGCCGGGTATGGCTACACCTTC. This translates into CASSLRAGYGYTF. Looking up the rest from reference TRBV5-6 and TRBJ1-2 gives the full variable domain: DAGVTQSPTHLIKTRGQQVTLRCSPKSGHDTVSWYQQALGQGPQFIFQYYEEEERQRGNFPDRFSGHQFPNYSSELNVNALLLGDSALYLCASSLRAGYGYTFGSGTRLTVV.